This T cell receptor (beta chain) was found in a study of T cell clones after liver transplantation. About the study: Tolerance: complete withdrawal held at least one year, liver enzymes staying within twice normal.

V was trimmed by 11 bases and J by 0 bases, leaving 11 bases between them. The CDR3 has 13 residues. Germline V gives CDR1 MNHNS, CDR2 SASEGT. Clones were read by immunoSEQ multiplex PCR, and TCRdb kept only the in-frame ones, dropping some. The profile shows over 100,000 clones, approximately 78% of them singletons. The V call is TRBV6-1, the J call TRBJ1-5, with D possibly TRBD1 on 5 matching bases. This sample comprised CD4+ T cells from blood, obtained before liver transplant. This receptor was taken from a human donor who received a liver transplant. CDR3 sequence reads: CAVRVPSNQPQHF. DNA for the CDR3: TGTGCCGTCAGGGTCCCTAGCAATCAGCCCCAGCATTTT.